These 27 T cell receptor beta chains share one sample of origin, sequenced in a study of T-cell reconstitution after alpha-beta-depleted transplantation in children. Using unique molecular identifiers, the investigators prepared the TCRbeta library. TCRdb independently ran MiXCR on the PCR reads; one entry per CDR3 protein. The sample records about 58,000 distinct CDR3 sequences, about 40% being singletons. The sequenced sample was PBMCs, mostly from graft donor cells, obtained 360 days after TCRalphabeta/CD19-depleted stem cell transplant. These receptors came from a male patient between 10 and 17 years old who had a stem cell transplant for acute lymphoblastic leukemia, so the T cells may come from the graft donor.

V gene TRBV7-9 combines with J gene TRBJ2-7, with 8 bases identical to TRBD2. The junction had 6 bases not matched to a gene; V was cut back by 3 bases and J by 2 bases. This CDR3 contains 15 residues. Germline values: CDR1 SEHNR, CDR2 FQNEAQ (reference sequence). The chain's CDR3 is CASSFTSGGTYEQYF. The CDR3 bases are TGTGCCAGCAGCTTTACGAGCGGGGGCACCTACGAGCAGTACTTC.

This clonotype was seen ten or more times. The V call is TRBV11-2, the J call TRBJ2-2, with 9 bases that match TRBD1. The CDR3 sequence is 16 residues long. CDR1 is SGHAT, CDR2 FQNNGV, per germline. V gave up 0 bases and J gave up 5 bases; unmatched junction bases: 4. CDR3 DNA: TGTGCCAGCAGCTTAGACGGACAGGGGTATACCGGGGAGCTGTTTTTT. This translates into CASSLDGQGYTGELFF.

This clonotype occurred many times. The chain's CDR3 is CASSQDGTSVSIQYF. CDR3 sequence (DNA): TGCGCCAGCAGCCAAGATGGGACTAGCGTCAGCATTCAGTACTTC. The chain has TRBV4-3 and TRBJ2-4, with 10 bases matching TRBD2. The CDR3 runs to 15 residues. V trimming: 0 bases; J trimming: 9 bases; junction bases outside the gene matches: 5. The germline V gene has CDR1 LGHNA and CDR2 YSLEER.

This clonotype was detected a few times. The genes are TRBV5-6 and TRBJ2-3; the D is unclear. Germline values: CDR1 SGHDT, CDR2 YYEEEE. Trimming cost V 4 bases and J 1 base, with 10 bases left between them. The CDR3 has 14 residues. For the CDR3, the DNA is TGTGCCAGCAGCCCAACAGTTCGCACAGATACGCAGTATTTT. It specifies CASSPTVRTDTQYF.

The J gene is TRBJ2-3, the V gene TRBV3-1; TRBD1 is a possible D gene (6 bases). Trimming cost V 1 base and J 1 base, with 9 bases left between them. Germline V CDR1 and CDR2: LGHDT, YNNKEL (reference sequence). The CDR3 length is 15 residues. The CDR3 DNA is TGTGCCAGCAGCCAAGGTCCAGGGGGCACAGATACGCAGTATTTT. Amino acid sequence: CASSQGPGGTDTQYF.

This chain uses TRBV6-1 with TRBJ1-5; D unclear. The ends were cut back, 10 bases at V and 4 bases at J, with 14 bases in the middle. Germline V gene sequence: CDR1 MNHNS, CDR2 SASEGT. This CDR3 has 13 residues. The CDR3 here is CATAVFGNQPQHF. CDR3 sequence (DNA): TGTGCCACCGCAGTATTTGGTAATCAGCCCCAGCATTTT.

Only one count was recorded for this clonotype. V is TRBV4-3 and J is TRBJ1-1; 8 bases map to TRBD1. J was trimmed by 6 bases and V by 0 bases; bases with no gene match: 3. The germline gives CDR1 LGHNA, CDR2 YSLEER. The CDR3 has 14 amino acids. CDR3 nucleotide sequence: TGCGCCAGCAGCCAAGAAGGACAGGGCGCTGAAGCTTTCTTT. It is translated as CASSQEGQGAEAFF.

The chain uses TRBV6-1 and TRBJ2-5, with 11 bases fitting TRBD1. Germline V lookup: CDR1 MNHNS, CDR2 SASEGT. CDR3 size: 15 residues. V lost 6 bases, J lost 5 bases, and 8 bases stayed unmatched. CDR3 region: CASSLGTGGYETQYF. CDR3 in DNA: TGTGCCAGCAGCCTCGGGACAGGGGGGTACGAGACCCAGTACTTC.

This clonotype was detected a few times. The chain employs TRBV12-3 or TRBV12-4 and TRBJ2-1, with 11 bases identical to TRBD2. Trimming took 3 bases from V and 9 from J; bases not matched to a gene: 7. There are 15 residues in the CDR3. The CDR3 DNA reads TGTGCCAGCAGTTTGGGGGCTAGCGGGAGGCGTGAGCAGTTCTTC. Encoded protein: CASSLGASGRREQFF.

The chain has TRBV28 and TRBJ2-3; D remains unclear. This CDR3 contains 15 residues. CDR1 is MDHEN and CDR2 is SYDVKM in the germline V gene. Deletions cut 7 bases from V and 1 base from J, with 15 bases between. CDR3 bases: TGTGCCAGCAAATCTTTGGGGATTGGCACAGATACGCAGTATTTT. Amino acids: CASKSLGIGTDTQYF.

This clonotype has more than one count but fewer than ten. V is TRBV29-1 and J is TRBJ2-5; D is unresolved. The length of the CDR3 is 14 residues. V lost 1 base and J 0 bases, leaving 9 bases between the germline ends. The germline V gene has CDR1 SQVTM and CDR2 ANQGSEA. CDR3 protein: CSVEGLPNQETQYF. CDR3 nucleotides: TGCAGCGTTGAAGGCTTGCCCAACCAAGAGACCCAGTACTTC.

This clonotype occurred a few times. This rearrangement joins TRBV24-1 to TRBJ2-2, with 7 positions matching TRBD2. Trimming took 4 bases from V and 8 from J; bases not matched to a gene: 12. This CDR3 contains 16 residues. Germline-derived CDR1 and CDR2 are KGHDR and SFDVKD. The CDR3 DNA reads TGTGCCACCAGTGAAGGGGCGGGAGAGCCTGCAGGGGAGCTGTTTTTT. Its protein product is CATSEGAGEPAGELFF.

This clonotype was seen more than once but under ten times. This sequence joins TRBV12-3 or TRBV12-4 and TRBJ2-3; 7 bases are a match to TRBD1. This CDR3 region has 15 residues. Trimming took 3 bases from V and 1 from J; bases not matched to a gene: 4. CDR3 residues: CASSFVTGRTDTQYF. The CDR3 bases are TGTGCCAGCAGTTTCGTGACAGGGCGCACAGATACGCAGTATTTT.

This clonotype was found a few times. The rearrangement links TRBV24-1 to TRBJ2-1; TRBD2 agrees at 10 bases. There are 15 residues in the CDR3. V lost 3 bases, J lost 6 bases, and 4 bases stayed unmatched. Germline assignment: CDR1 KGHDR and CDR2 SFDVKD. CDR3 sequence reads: CATSDDSGRGNEQFF. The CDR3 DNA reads TGTGCCACCAGTGATGACAGCGGGAGGGGCAATGAGCAGTTCTTC.

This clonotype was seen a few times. The CDR3 region has the DNA TGCAGTGCTACAACAGGGGGAGTGGGTACCGGGGAGCTGTTTTTT. The encoded protein is CSATTGGVGTGELFF. This chain uses TRBV20-1 with TRBJ2-2, with 8 bases aligning to TRBD1. The trim removed 4 bases at V and 5 bases at J, leaving 9 bases unmatched. The CDR3 consists of 15 residues. Germline V gives CDR1 DFQATT, CDR2 SNEGSKA (reference sequence).

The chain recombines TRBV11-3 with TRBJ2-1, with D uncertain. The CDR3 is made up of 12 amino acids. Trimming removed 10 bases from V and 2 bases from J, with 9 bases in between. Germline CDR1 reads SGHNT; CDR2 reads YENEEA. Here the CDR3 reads CATRKAYNEQFF. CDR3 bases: TGTGCCACCCGAAAAGCCTACAATGAGCAGTTCTTC.

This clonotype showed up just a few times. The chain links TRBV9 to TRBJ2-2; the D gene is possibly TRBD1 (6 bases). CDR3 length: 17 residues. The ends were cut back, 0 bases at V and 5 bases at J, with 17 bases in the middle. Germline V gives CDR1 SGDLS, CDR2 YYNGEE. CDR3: CASSVAIVQGRTGELFF. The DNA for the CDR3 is TGTGCCAGCAGCGTAGCTATCGTACAGGGAAGAACCGGGGAGCTGTTTTTT. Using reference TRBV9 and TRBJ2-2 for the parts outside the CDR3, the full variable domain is DSGVTQTPKHLITATGQRVTLRCSPRSGDLSVYWYQQSLDQGLQFLIQYYNGEERAKGNILERFSAQQFPDLHSELNLSSLELGDSALYFCASSVAIVQGRTGELFFGEGSRLTVL.

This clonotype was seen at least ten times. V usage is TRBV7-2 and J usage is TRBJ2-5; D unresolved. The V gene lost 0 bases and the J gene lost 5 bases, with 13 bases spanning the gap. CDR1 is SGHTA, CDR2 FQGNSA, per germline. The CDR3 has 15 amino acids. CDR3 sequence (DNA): TGTGCCAGCAGCTTAGCATCCCGTGTTCAGGAGACCCAGTACTTC. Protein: CASSLASRVQETQYF.

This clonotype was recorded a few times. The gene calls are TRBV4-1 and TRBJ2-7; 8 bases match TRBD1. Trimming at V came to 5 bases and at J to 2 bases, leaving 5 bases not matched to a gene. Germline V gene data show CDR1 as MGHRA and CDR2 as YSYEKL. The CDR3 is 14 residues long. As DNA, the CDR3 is TGCGCCAGCAGCACCGGGACAGGCCCCTACGAGCAGTACTTC. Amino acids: CASSTGTGPYEQYF.

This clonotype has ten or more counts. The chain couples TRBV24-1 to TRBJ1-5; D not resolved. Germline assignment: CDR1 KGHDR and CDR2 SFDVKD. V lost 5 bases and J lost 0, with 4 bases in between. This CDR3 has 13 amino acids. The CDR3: CATSGGSNQPQHF. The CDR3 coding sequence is TGTGCCACCAGTGGGGGTAGCAATCAGCCCCAGCATTTT.

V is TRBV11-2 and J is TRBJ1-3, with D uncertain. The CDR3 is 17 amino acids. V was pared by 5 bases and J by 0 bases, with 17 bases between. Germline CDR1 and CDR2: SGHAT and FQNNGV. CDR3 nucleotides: TGTGCCAGCAGCGCCCCGGGCAGACGGGACTCTGGAAACACCATATATTTT. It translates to CASSAPGRRDSGNTIYF. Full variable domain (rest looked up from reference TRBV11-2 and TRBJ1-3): EAGVAQSPRYKIIEKRQSVAFWCNPISGHATLYWYQQILGQGPKLLIQFQNNGVVDDSQLPKDRFSAERLKGVDSTLKIQPAKLEDSAVYLCASSAPGRRDSGNTIYFGEGSWLTVV.

CDR3 sequence (DNA): TGTGCCAGCAGCTTAGTACTAGCGGGAGGGCCAAAGACAGATACGCAGTATTTT. This codes for CASSLVLAGGPKTDTQYF. V is TRBV11-2 and J is TRBJ2-3; 13 nucleotides agree with TRBD2. The trim removed 1 base at V and 3 bases at J, leaving 7 bases unmatched. Germline V gene lookup returns CDR1 SGHAT and CDR2 FQNNGV. The CDR3 is made up of 18 amino acids.

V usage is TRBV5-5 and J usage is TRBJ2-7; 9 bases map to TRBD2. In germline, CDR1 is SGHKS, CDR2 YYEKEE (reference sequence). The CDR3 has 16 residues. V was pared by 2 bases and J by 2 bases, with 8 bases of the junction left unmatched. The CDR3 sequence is CASSFFVRGGPYEQYF. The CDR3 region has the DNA TGTGCCAGCAGCTTCTTTGTGCGGGGGGGCCCCTACGAGCAGTACTTC.

The CDR3 nucleotides are TGCGCCAGCAGCTACGGTTCCCGGGGGAATGAGCAGTTCTTC. It specifies CASSYGSRGNEQFF. The chain carries TRBV5-1 and TRBJ2-1, with D perhaps matching TRBD2 (6 bases). The CDR3 is 14 amino acids. Germline values: CDR1 SGHRS, CDR2 YFSETQ. V lost 3 bases to trimming and J lost 7 bases, with 14 bases between them.

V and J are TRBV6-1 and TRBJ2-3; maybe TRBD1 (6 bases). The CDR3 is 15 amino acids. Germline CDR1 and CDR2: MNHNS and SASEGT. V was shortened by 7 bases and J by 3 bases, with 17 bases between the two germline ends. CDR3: CASKLGTILTDTQYF. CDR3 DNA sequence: TGTGCCAGCAAATTGGGGACAATTTTGACAGATACGCAGTATTTT.

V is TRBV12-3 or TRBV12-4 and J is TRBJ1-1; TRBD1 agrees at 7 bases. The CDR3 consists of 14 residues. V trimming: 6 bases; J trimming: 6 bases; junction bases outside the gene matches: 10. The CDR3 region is CASRDNRGWAEAFF. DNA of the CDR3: TGTGCCAGCAGGGATAACAGGGGCTGGGCTGAAGCTTTCTTT.

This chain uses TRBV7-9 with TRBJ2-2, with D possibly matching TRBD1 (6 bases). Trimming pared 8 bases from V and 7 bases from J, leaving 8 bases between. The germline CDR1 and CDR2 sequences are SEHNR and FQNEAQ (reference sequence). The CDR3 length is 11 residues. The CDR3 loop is CASEGGGELFF. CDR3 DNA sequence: TGTGCCAGCGAAGGGGGCGGGGAGCTGTTTTTT.